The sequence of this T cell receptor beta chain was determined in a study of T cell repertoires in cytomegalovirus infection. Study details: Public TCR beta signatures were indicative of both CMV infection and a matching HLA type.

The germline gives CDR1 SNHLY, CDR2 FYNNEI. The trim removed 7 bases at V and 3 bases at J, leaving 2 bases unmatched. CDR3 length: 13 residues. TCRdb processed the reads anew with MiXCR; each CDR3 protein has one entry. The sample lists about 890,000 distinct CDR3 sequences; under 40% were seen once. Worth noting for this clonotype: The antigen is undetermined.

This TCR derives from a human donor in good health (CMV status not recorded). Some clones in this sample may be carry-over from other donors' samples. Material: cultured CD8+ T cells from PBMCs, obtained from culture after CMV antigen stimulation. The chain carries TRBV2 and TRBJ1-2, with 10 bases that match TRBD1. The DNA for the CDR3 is TGTGCCAGCACGGACAGGGGGGACTATGGCTACACCTTC. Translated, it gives CASTDRGDYGYTF.